What follows are 2 T cell receptor beta chains derived from one specimen sequenced in a study of radiation and T cells in renal cell carcinoma. Sample time point: blood 2 weeks post-SBRT. This sample's treatment: 15 Gy SBRT to primary tumor, nephrectomy 4 weeks later. TCRdb's table, derived via immunoSEQ multiplex PCR, lists solely in-frame clones and lacks some. This sample yields roughly 120,000 clones, of which over 75% are seen a single time; 1.5% to 2% belongs to the top ten. The sample in question was blood, obtained from a patient whose treatment included radiotherapy and nephrectomy. Source of these receptors: a woman aged 55 to 70 with renal cell carcinoma.

J is TRBJ2-7 and V is TRBV6-5; 8 nucleotides line up with TRBD1. The V gene's germline CDR1 is MNHEY and CDR2 SVGAGI. V lost 6 bases, J lost 6 bases, and 10 bases stayed unmatched. This CDR3 is 14 amino acids long. For the CDR3, the DNA is TGTGCCAGCAGAAAAGACAGGGGCCAAGGCGAGCAGTACTTC. This gives the protein CASRKDRGQGEQYF.

This chain joins TRBV4-1 and TRBJ1-5; D is possibly TRBD1 (6 bases). The germline V gene encodes CDR1 MGHRA and CDR2 YSYEKL. The CDR3 totals 16 residues. V was pared by 0 bases and J by 4 bases, with 13 bases between. CDR3 bases: TGCGCCAGCAGCCAAGATGGGGGGGCCCTAAATCAGCCCCAGCATTTT. Its protein is CASSQDGGALNQPQHF.